The 8 T cell receptor beta chains listed next were all sequenced from one sample in a study of T cell responses to AZD1222 COVID-19 vaccine. The assay was immunoSEQ multiplex PCR, and TCRdb's table has in-frame clones only and misses some. Of roughly 130,000 clones detected, 80% to 90% appear once; the ten largest clones hold 7.6%. The sample was peripheral blood, taken on day 0 of AZD1222 vaccination. These receptors all come from an adult in good health.

About this clone: Compared with germline, one end of the junction differs, possibly owing to a read error. The rearrangement links TRBV5-4 to TRBJ1-6; weak D call: TRBD1 (6 bases). CDR3 size: 16 residues. Germline V CDR1 and CDR2: SGHNT, YYREEE (reference sequence). Here the CDR3 DNA reads TGTGCCAGCACCTTGACAGGAAGCTCCTATAATTCACCCCTCCACTTT. Translation gives CASTLTGSSYNSPLHF.

CDR3 DNA sequence: TGCGCCAGCAGTGGGCGGACAGGGAATACCGGGGAGCTGTTTTTT. Its translation: CASSGRTGNTGELFF. The chain employs TRBV10-2 and TRBJ2-2; 8 nucleotides align to TRBD1. Losses at the gene ends were 4 bases for V and 5 bases for J; bases not matched to a gene: 6. The CDR3 has 15 amino acids. CDR1 and CDR2 (germline): WSHSY, SAAADI.

V usage is TRBV9 and J usage is TRBJ2-2; D gene ambiguous. This CDR3 spans 14 amino acids. V shed 2 bases and J shed 6 bases, with 11 bases lying between them. Germline lookup yields CDR1 SGDLS and CDR2 YYNGEE. In nucleotides, the CDR3 is TGTGCCAGCAGCGTGGGCCCTCGACCCGGGGAGCTGTTTTTT. Its protein product is CASSVGPRPGELFF.

The chain carries TRBV2 and TRBJ2-5; 8 nucleotides align to TRBD2. Trimming at V came to 11 bases and at J to 5 bases, leaving 10 bases not matched to a gene. The CDR3 contains 13 residues. Germline V gene lookup returns CDR1 SNHLY and CDR2 FYNNEI. Here the CDR3 DNA reads TGTGCCGGCAAAGCGGGAGAACGCGAGACCCAGTACTTC. Translation gives CAGKAGERETQYF. Complete variable domain (other parts from reference TRBV2 and TRBJ2-5): EPEVTQTPSHQVTQMGQEVILRCVPISNHLYFYWYRQILGQKVEFLVSFYNNEISEKSEIFDDQFSVERPDGSNFTLKIRSTKLEDSAMYFCAGKAGERETQYFGPGTRLLVL.

V and J are TRBV30 and TRBJ1-5; D remains unclear. The germline V gene has CDR1 GTSNPN and CDR2 SVGIG (reference sequence). CDR3 length: 14 residues. Trimming shortened V by 1 base and J by 1 base, and 8 bases separated the two germline ends. The CDR3 bases are TGTGCCTGGAGTGAAGTACGCAGCAATCAGCCCCAGCATTTT. Protein product: CAWSEVRSNQPQHF.

The rearrangement uses TRBV6-6 and TRBJ2-7, with a tentative D call TRBD1 (6 bases). V dropped 5 bases and J dropped 2 bases, with 16 bases sitting between them. The CDR3 runs to 15 residues. Germline CDR1 MNHNY, CDR2 SVGAGI (reference sequence). CDR3 bases: TGTGCCAGCAGTCACCGCGCAGGGGACCCCTACGAGCAGTACTTC. Protein product: CASSHRAGDPYEQYF.

This clone occurred a few times. The chain couples TRBV3-1 (or the pseudogene TRBV3-2) to TRBJ2-5, with 11 nucleotides matching TRBD2. In germline, CDR1 is LGHDT, CDR2 YNNKEL (reference sequence). V shed 0 bases and J 1 base; nucleotides not matched to a gene: 4. The length of the CDR3 is 17 residues. In DNA form, the CDR3 reads TGTGCCAGCAGCCAAGATGTACTAGCGGGGGCCCAAGAGACCCAGTACTTC. It translates to CASSQDVLAGAQETQYF.

The DNA of the CDR3 is TGTGCCAGCAGCGTAGTGACCAGGGGGCAGGATGGCTACACCTTC. Translated: CASSVVTRGQDGYTF. The chain combines TRBV9 with TRBJ1-2; 8 positions match TRBD1. The CDR3 loop spans 15 amino acids. The V gene end was trimmed by 0 bases and the J gene end by 6 bases; junction bases not matched to a gene: 7. Germline V gives CDR1 SGDLS, CDR2 YYNGEE.